The TCR beta chain described here comes from a study of shared clonotypes between healthy human individuals. Worth noting for this clone: What it recognizes is unknown.

It was across several immunoSEQ plates that each subset's genomic DNA was evenly split. Profiled with immunoSEQ multiplex PCR; TCRdb holds only in-frame clones, not every one. The sample gives millions of clones, 80% to 95% of which show up once; 0.39% is in the top ten. Germline values: CDR1 SNHLY, CDR2 FYNNEI. The CDR3 covers 14 residues. Trimming took 6 bases from V and 7 from J, leaving 13 bases between them. Study outcomes and limitations: Represented genetic and exposure-history diversity was restricted by having few donors.

Donors included only healthy HIV-negative adults lacking recent acute infections or vaccinations. CD4+ cells were split into CD45RA+ naive and CD45RA-negative memory subsets. This clonotype was sampled from a man in his late teens or twenties in good health. Some clones in this sample may be carry-over from other donors' samples. The chain is built from TRBV2 and TRBJ1-6; weak D call: TRBD1 (6 bases). The material sequenced was naive CD4+ T cells from PBMCs. Sample subset: CD45RA+ positively selected. The CDR3 reads CASSTTGGNSPLHF. CDR3 in DNA: TGTGCCAGCAGCACGACAGGAGGGAATTCACCCCTCCACTTT.